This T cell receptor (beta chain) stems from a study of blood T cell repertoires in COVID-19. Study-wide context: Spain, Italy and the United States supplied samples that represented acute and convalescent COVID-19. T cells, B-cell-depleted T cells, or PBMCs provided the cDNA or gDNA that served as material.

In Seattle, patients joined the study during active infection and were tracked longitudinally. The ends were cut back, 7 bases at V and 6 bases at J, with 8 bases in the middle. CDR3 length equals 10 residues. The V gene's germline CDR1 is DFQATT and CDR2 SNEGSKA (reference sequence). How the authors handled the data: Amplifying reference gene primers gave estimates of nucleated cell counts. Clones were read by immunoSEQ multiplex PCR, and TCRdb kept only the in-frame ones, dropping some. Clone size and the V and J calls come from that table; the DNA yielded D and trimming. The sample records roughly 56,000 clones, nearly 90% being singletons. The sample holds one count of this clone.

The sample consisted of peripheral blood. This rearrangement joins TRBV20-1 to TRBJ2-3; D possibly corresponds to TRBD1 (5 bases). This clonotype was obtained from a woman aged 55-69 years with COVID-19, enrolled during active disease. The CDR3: CSGGMDTQYF. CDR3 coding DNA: TGCAGTGGGGGCATGGATACGCAGTATTTT.